This T cell receptor (beta chain) is from a study of breast tumors, draining lymph nodes, adjacent tissues. Findings of the study overall: The data were judged consistent with most tumor T cells coming from lymph node and expanding in tumor. Tumors had less TCR diversity than lymph nodes, more than nontumor tissue. Luminal-like breast cancer showed significantly greater tumor-nontumor repertoire similarity than basal-like breast cancer did. Data only fit, rather than demonstrated, lymph node origin of most tumor T cells.

Trimming left V 5 bases short and J 9 bases short, with 17 bases between. From germline, CDR1 is DFQATT and CDR2 SNEGSKA (reference sequence). The CDR3 is 13 amino acids. MiXCR was run by TCRdb on the multiplex PCR reads, yielding one entry per CDR3 protein. The sample consists of approximately 200,000 distinct CDR3 sequences, around a third of them appearing once. Only one count was recorded for this clonotype. Its target is unknown. This may stem from a read error, because a much larger clone lies one nucleotide away. The lymph nodes were axillary draining lymph nodes from breast cancer patients. Sequenced sample: axillary lymph node tissue. This clonotype originated in a female donor with breast cancer. Some clones in this sample may be carry-over from other donors' samples. The chain carries TRBV20-1 and TRBJ2-4; tentatively, D is TRBD2 (5 bases). CDR3 sequence reads: CSAWERDRSIQYF. CDR3 coding DNA: TGCAGTGCTTGGGAGAGGGATCGAAGCATTCAGTACTTC.